The T cell receptor (beta chain) under discussion was sequenced for a study of control samples from healthy donors and cancer patients. This CDR3 region has 15 residues. Germline V lookup: CDR1 LNHDA, CDR2 SQIVND (reference sequence). Losses at the gene ends were 5 bases for V and 3 bases for J; bases not matched to a gene: 5. Here immunoSEQ multiplex PCR was the method, and the copy in TCRdb shows in-frame clones only, minus some. The table has about 170,000 clones, roughly 88% seen once. The source is a woman in her twenties or thirties in good health. The V gene is TRBV19, the J gene TRBJ2-3, with 10 bases that match TRBD2. Sequencing input: blood. CDR3 sequence (DNA): TGTGCCAGTAGTCCTAGCGGGAGTCCTACAGATACGCAGTATTTT. Protein product: CASSPSGSPTDTQYF.